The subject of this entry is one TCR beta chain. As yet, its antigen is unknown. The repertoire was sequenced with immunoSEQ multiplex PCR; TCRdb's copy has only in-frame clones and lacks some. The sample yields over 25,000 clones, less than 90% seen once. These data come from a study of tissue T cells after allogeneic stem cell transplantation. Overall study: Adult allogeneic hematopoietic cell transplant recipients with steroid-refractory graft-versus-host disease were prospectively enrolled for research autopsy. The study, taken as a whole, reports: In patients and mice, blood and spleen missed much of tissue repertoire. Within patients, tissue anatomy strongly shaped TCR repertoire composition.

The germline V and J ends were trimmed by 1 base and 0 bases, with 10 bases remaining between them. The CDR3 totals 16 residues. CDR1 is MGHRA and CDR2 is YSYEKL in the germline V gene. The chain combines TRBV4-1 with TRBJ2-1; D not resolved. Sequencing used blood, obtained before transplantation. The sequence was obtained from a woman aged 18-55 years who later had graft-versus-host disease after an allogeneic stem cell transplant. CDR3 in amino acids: CASSQVDLVSYNEQFF. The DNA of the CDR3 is TGCGCCAGCAGCCAAGTGGATCTGGTCTCCTACAATGAGCAGTTCTTC.